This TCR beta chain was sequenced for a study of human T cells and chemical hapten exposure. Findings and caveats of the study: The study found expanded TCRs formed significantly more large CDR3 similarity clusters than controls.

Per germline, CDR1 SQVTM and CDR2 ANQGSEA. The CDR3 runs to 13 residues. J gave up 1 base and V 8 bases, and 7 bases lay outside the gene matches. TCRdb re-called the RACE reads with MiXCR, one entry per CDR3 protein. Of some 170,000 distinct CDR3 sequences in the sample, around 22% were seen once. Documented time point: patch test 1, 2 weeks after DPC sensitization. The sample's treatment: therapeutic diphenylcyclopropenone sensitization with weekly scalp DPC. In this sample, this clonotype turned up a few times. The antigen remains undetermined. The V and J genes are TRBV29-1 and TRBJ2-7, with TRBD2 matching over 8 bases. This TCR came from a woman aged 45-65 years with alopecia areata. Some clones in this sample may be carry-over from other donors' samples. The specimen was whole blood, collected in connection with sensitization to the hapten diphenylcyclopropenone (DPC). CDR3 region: CSISGSMSYEQYF. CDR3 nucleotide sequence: TGCAGCATAAGCGGGAGTATGTCCTACGAGCAGTACTTC.